This entry lists 6 T cell receptor beta chains sequenced from one sample in a study of T cell repertoires in cytomegalovirus infection. TCRdb independently ran MiXCR on the reads; one entry per CDR3 protein. The sample records some 320,000 distinct CDR3 sequences, over 7.5% being singletons. Material: PBMCs. The receptors originated from a human donor in good health (CMV status not recorded). Some clones in this sample may be carry-over from other donors' samples.

In DNA form, the CDR3 reads TGTGCCAGCAGCCAGGGAGGGACTAGCGGCTCCTACGAGCAGTACTTC. Amino acid sequence: CASSQGGTSGSYEQYF. The chain is built from TRBV7-9 and TRBJ2-7; 11 positions agree with TRBD2. V shed 5 bases, J shed 0 bases, and the junction held 6 bases outside the gene matches. The CDR3 length is 16 residues. Per germline, CDR1 SEHNR and CDR2 FQNEAQ (reference sequence).

The chain couples TRBV5-1 to TRBJ2-3; D ambiguous. Per the germline V gene, CDR1 is SGHRS and CDR2 is YFSETQ. The CDR3 spans 14 residues. Trimming removed 1 base at V and 5 bases at J, with 11 bases between. This CDR3 reads CASSLPSLGDTQYF. The CDR3 DNA sequence: TGCGCCAGCAGCTTGCCATCCCTAGGAGATACGCAGTATTTT.

This clonotype occurred many times. This rearrangement joins TRBV7-2 to TRBJ2-3; 8 nucleotides match TRBD2. This CDR3 contains 16 residues. Germline V lookup: CDR1 SGHTA, CDR2 FQGNSA. With 0 bases clipped from V and 3 bases from J, the junction kept 5 bases outside the gene matches. The CDR3 DNA is TGTGCCAGCAGCTTAGCGTCGGGGGGGGGGACAGATACGCAGTATTTT. It is translated as CASSLASGGGTDTQYF.

This clonotype was seen a handful of times. The chain combines TRBV7-8 with TRBJ2-5; 9 nucleotides line up with TRBD1. Germline CDR1 and CDR2: SGHVS and FQNEAQ. Losses at the gene ends were 3 bases for V and 5 bases for J; bases not matched to a gene: 7. The CDR3 spans 15 residues. The chain's CDR3 is CASSFPGQGAETQYF. CDR3 in DNA: TGTGCCAGCAGCTTCCCGGGACAGGGAGCTGAGACCCAGTACTTC.

In this sample, this clonotype turned up a few times. The V gene is TRBV2, the J gene TRBJ1-5; D unclear. The CDR3 is made up of 13 amino acids. V lost 1 base and J lost 4, with 5 bases in between. Germline values: CDR1 SNHLY, CDR2 FYNNEI. CDR3: CASSEGVNQPQHF. CDR3 DNA: TGTGCCAGCAGTGAAGGGGTGAATCAGCCCCAGCATTTT.

This clonotype was recorded a few times. This chain links TRBV7-3 with TRBJ1-2, with D possibly TRBD1 on 5 matching bases. Germline CDR1 and CDR2: SGHTA and FQGTGA. The CDR3 length is 13 residues. Trimming stripped 2 bases from V and 8 bases from J, with 12 bases between. CDR3 protein: CASSLYGAWGYTF. Written as DNA, the CDR3 is TGTGCCAGCAGCTTATACGGGGCATGGGGCTACACCTTC.